This T cell receptor (beta chain) was observed in a study of neurological immune-mediated disorders. This clonotype has a count of ten or more. Its antigen is still unknown. The making of cDNA relied on 5'RACE with 10-nucleotide random UMIs. Every sequencing run returned over 160 million TCR-beta sequences, which were derived from 15-18 subjects. TCRdb independently ran MiXCR on the 5' RACE reads; one entry per CDR3 protein. The repertoire consists of fewer than 35,000 distinct CDR3 sequences, with 16% occurring once and the leading ten covering approximately 5%. Study observations and caveats: No sharing of CDR3 amino acid sequences was observed among expanded clones across subjects, suggesting private repertoires in all groups.

The germline CDR1 and CDR2 sequences are SEHNR and FQNEAQ (reference sequence). The V gene lost 2 bases and the J gene lost 7 bases, with 6 bases spanning the gap. The CDR3 is 12 residues long. The time point here: technical triplicate 3. The sorted libraries were made from approximately 1 million CD4+ or CD8+ T cells. This sequence was found in a female donor with HTLV-1-associated myelopathy (HAM/TSP). The material sequenced was CD4+ T cells from blood. The chain is built from TRBV7-9 and TRBJ1-5; a weak D match, TRBD1 (5 bases). CDR3 sequence (DNA): TGTGCCAGCAGCTTAAGGGGCCAGCCCCAGCATTTT. This gives the protein CASSLRGQPQHF.